This T cell receptor (beta chain) was sequenced in a study of early T cells in non-severe SARS-CoV-2 infection. V was trimmed by 6 bases and J by 0 bases, leaving 12 bases between them. Germline V gene sequence: CDR1 DFQATT, CDR2 SNEGSKA (reference sequence). The CDR3 has 13 residues. Molecules of cDNA were individually given unique molecular identifiers that were attached to them. TCRdb called the 5' RACE reads again in MiXCR, with one record for every CDR3 protein. This repertoire shows tens of thousands of distinct CDR3 sequences, about 9.7% found once; its top ten account for roughly 4%. The chain joins TRBV20-1 to TRBJ2-7, with D maybe TRBD2 (6 bases). This TCR derives from an adult who was a healthcare worker with PCR-confirmed SARS-CoV-2 infection or an uninfected control (not recorded which). The specimen sequenced was whole blood. The CDR3 coding sequence is TGCAGTGCCGGAGGAGGGAGCTCCTACGAGCAGTACTTC. Its protein product is CSAGGGSSYEQYF.